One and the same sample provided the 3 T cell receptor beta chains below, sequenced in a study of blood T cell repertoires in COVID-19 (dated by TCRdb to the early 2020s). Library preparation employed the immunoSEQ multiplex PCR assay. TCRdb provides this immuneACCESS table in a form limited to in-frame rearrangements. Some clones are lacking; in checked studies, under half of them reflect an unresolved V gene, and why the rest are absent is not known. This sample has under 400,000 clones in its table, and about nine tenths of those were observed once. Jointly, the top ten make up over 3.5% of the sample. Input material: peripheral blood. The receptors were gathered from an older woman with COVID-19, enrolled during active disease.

In DNA, the CDR3 is TGTGCCAGCAGTGGGATAGGGGACACTGAAGCTTTCTTT. Encoded protein: CASSGIGDTEAFF. V is TRBV2 and J is TRBJ1-1; D is possibly TRBD1 (5 bases). Germline V lookup: CDR1 SNHLY, CDR2 FYNNEI. The CDR3 extends over 13 amino acids. Trimming left V 4 bases short and J 3 bases short, with 9 bases between.

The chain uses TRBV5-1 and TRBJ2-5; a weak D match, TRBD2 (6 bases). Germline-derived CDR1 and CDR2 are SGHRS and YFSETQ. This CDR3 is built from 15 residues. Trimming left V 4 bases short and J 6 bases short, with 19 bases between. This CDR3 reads CASSPEVPAGQTQYF. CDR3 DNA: TGCGCCAGCAGCCCCGAGGTCCCGGCGGGACAGACCCAGTACTTC.

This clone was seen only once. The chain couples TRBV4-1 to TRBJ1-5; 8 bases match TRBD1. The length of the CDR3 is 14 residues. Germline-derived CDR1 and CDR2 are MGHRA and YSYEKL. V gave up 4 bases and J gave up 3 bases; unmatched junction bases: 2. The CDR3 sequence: CASSRDRLNQPQHF. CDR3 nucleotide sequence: TGCGCCAGCAGCCGGGACAGGCTCAATCAGCCCCAGCATTTT.